Included here is one T cell receptor beta chain sequence, with context. Its matching antigen is unknown. The sample comes from a study of T cell responses to AZD1222 COVID-19 vaccine. The method was immunoSEQ multiplex PCR; TCRdb's version includes in-frame clones alone and lacks a portion of them. The data contain tens of thousands of clones, about nine tenths of them singletons. Notes on the study in general: Receipt of two AZD1222 doses was followed by a rise in Spike-specific TCR breadth and depth. Spike-spanning, vaccine-associated CD4 TCRs were dominant at 160-218 and 743-854.

The sequenced sample was peripheral blood, obtained on day 0 of AZD1222 vaccination. The TCR originated in an adult in good health.

This chain's CDR3 is CATSSRGSGRVDGEQFF. The CDR3 DNA follows: TGTGCCACCAGCAGTCGGGGAAGCGGGAGGGTTGATGGTGAGCAGTTCTTC. J is TRBJ2-1 and V is TRBV15; 10 nucleotides match TRBD2. The ends lost 3 bases at V and 9 bases at J; junction bases unmatched: 14. This CDR3 is built from 17 residues. Germline V gene sequence: CDR1 LNHNV, CDR2 YYDKDF (reference sequence). The full variable domain, rest sourced from reference TRBV15 and TRBJ2-1, is DAMVIQNPRYQVTQFGKPVTLSCSQTLNHNVMYWYQQKSSQAPKLLFHYYDKDFNNEADTPDNFQSRRPNTSFCFLDIRSPGLGDTAMYLCATSSRGSGRVDGEQFFGPGTRLTVL.